These 7 T cell receptor beta chains were sequenced from one sample in a study of technical replicates of blood from a few donors. The table came from immunoSEQ multiplex PCR; TCRdb's copy has only in-frame clones and leaves some out. Altogether roughly 81,000 clones are present, 95% to 98% being singletons, with the ten largest covering more than 0.15%. Sequenced input: T cells isolated from PBMCs. Receptors originate from a human donor in good health.

The chain is built from TRBV5-1 and TRBJ2-2, with unresolved D. The V and J ends lost 5 bases and 7 bases respectively, with 15 bases between them. This CDR3 region has 14 residues. Per germline, CDR1 SGHRS and CDR2 YFSETQ. The CDR3 reads CASRPSMIYGELFF. Written as DNA, the CDR3 is TGCGCCAGCAGGCCGAGTATGATATACGGGGAGCTGTTTTTT.

V and J are TRBV28 and TRBJ2-7; no clear D. Germline V gene data show CDR1 as MDHEN and CDR2 as SYDVKM. V was cut by 7 bases and J by 1 base, with 17 bases left in between. This CDR3 is built from 15 residues. Written as DNA, the CDR3 is TGTGCCAGCAATCCAGGCCCCAAGCTTTCCTACGAGCAGTACTTC. Translated: CASNPGPKLSYEQYF.

In the case of this clone: At one end, the junction sequence differs from germline, possibly due to a read error. J is TRBJ2-7 and V is TRBV28; D may be TRBD1 (6 bases). The CDR3 length is 12 residues. Germline loops: CDR1 MDHEN, CDR2 SYDVKM. CDR3 DNA: TGTGCCAGCAGTTTGTCAGACAGGTACTCCAACTTC. The encoded protein is CASSLSDRYSNF.

CDR3 residues: CASRAVGGSDTGELFF. The CDR3 coding sequence is TGTGCCAGTAGAGCTGTGGGGGGTTCGGATACCGGGGAGCTGTTTTTT. J is TRBJ2-2 and V is TRBV19; TRBD2 might be the D (6 bases). Trimming cost V 6 bases and J 5 bases, with 19 bases left between them. This CDR3 is built from 16 residues. The germline V gene encodes CDR1 LNHDA and CDR2 SQIVND (reference sequence).

This clone was detected only once. The V and J genes are TRBV4-2 and TRBJ1-4, with unresolved D. Germline V gene data show CDR1 as LGHNA and CDR2 as YNFKEQ. The V end lost 2 bases, the J end lost 7 bases, and 17 bases lay between the germline ends. The CDR3 is 16 residues long. The DNA of the CDR3 is TGTGCCAGCAGCCAACAAGCGGAGATGGGCAGTGAAAAACTGTTTTTT. This translates into CASSQQAEMGSEKLFF.

The chain joins TRBV28 to TRBJ2-2; no reliable D call. V lost 5 bases, J lost 2 bases, and 6 bases lay in between. This CDR3 has 13 amino acids. The germline V gene has CDR1 MDHEN and CDR2 SYDVKM. The CDR3 DNA follows: TGTGCCAGCAGTACATTAAACACCGGGGAGCTGTTTTTT. This sequence encodes CASSTLNTGELFF.

The V call is TRBV7-9, the J call TRBJ1-1; 8 nucleotides agree with TRBD1. This CDR3 spans 14 amino acids. Germline V gives CDR1 SEHNR, CDR2 FQNEAQ (reference sequence). J lost 5 bases, V lost 3 bases, and 5 bases had no gene match. For the CDR3, the DNA is TGTGCCAGCAGCTTTCAGGGGGCGCAAACTGAAGCTTTCTTT. Its translation: CASSFQGAQTEAFF.